One and the same sample provided the 20 T cell receptor beta chains below, sequenced in a study of T cells expressing NK-cell markers. TCRdb re-analyzed the 5' RACE reads; it lists each CDR3 protein once, without DNA. Its table lists about 460,000 distinct CDR3 sequences. The specimen was blood T cells: a sorted CD56 or NKG2C T cell subset, CD4+ or CD8+ T cells, or bulk PBMC T cells (not recorded which). The origin of the receptors is a woman aged 45-59 years in good health.

CDR3 loop: CATSDHPSAGGPRDTQYF. The rearrangement uses TRBV24-1 and TRBJ2-3; TCRdb's D call of TRBD2 is untestable without DNA. Germline CDR1 is KGHDR and CDR2 is SFDVKD. The CDR3 consists of 18 residues.

The CDR3 loop reads CASSPVRDSYNEQFF. The chain is built from TRBV3-1 and TRBJ2-1. Germline assignment: CDR1 LGHDT and CDR2 YNNKEL (reference sequence). The CDR3 totals 15 residues.

The V call is TRBV6-1, the J call TRBJ1-5; no DNA is available, so the TRBD1 call from TCRdb remains unchecked. CDR3 size: 14 residues. Germline-derived CDR1 and CDR2 are MNHNS and SASEGT. This CDR3 is CASRRRQNNQPQHF.

The V and J genes are TRBV20-1 and TRBJ2-2; lacking DNA, the TRBD1 call made by TCRdb goes unchecked. Germline V lookup: CDR1 DFQATT, CDR2 SNEGSKA (reference sequence). This CDR3 has 13 amino acids. The chain's CDR3 is CSATARLTGELFF.

This chain joins TRBV6-1 and TRBJ2-1. The germline CDR1 and CDR2 sequences are MNHNS and SASEGT. The CDR3 spans 16 residues. The CDR3 reads CASSSSSWSSYNEQFF.

The chain couples TRBV20-1 to TRBJ2-5; the D call from TCRdb, TRBD2, cannot be confirmed without DNA. CDR1 is DFQATT, CDR2 SNEGSKA, per germline (reference sequence). This CDR3 region has 14 residues. This CDR3 reads CSASSWGSEETQYF.

J is TRBJ1-5 and V is TRBV12-3 or TRBV12-4. This CDR3 contains 14 residues. CDR3 amino acids: CASIPDGDNQPQHF.

The J gene is TRBJ2-3, the V gene TRBV20-1; absent DNA, TCRdb's TRBD1 call cannot be checked. Germline CDR1 reads DFQATT; CDR2 reads SNEGSKA (reference sequence). The length of the CDR3 is 11 residues. The CDR3 region is CSDSRGDTQYF.

The chain recombines TRBV15 with TRBJ2-1; TCRdb calls TRBD1, which cannot be checked without DNA. Germline V CDR1 and CDR2: LNHNV, YYDKDF (reference sequence). The CDR3 spans 16 residues. The CDR3 sequence: CATSSNPWTGDNEQFF.

V is TRBV4-2 and J is TRBJ2-6. The CDR3 runs to 18 residues. Germline CDR1 reads LGHNA; CDR2 reads YNFKEQ. CDR3 sequence: CASSQDSVGRSGANVLTF.

The gene calls are TRBV29-1 and TRBJ2-7; with no DNA, the TCRdb D assignment of TRBD1 cannot be verified. This CDR3 is 13 amino acids long. Germline assignment: CDR1 SQVTM and CDR2 ANQGSEA. CDR3 loop: CSVPGDGSYEQYF.

The rearrangement uses TRBV6-1 and TRBJ2-3; the D call of TRBD2 rests on TCRdb alone, since no DNA is present to check it. Germline CDR1 is MNHNS and CDR2 is SASEGT. This CDR3 is built from 14 residues. The chain's CDR3 is CATVALPHTDTQYF.

The chain carries TRBV6-2 or TRBV6-3 and TRBJ2-1; TCRdb names TRBD2, which stays unverified in the absence of DNA. CDR3 length: 16 residues. Germline V gene data show CDR1 as MNHEY and CDR2 as SVGEGT. This CDR3 is CASSFRGGSRQGEQFF.

This chain uses TRBV10-1 with TRBJ2-1; TCRdb returns TRBD2, unconfirmable since there is no DNA. The CDR3 extends over 18 amino acids. Germline values: CDR1 WNHNN, CDR2 SYGVQD (reference sequence). The CDR3 loop reads CASSESIGIAGVESEQFF.

This sequence joins TRBV12-3 or TRBV12-4 and TRBJ1-5. The CDR3 length is 12 residues. This chain's CDR3 is CASSRSNQPQHF.

This chain's CDR3 is CASSHFPGEMNTEAFF. The chain is built from TRBV18 and TRBJ1-1; absent DNA, TCRdb's TRBD1 call cannot be checked. CDR1 is KGHSH and CDR2 is LQKENI in the germline V gene. CDR3 length: 16 residues.

The genes are TRBV6-2 or TRBV6-3 and TRBJ2-7; TCRdb reports TRBD1, a call that lacks DNA to check it against. CDR3 length equals 13 residues. CDR1 is MNHEY and CDR2 is SVGEGT in the germline V gene. CDR3 sequence reads: CAEERQDIYEQYF.

The rearrangement joins TRBV6-5 to TRBJ2-2; TCRdb picks TRBD1, but there is no DNA to check that call. This CDR3 is built from 14 residues. Looked up from germline, CDR1 is MNHEY and CDR2 is SVGAGI. The CDR3 is CASSPFQGTGELFF.

The CDR3 loop is CASSLFANTGELFF. The chain combines TRBV7-9 with TRBJ2-2. CDR3 size: 14 residues. The germline V gene encodes CDR1 SEHNR and CDR2 FQNEAQ (reference sequence).

The genes are TRBV6-5 and TRBJ1-1. The CDR3 runs to 17 residues. CDR1 is MNHEY and CDR2 is SVGAGI in the germline V gene. CDR3 in amino acids: CASSPPGGRAGVTEAFF.